This TCR beta chain originates from a study of blood T cell repertoires in COVID-19. Study details: Samples came from the United States, Italy and Spain, spanning acute and convalescent COVID-19. PBMCs, B-cell-depleted T cells, or T cells provided the cDNA or gDNA that made up the material.

The CDR3 covers 15 residues. With 2 bases clipped from V and 5 bases from J, the junction kept 3 bases outside the gene matches. Germline loops: CDR1 SGHDT, CDR2 YYEEEE. Per the study methods: Estimates of nucleated cell counts were drawn from the amplification of reference gene primers. Some clones are missing from TCRdb's copy, which holds only in-frame ones; the method was immunoSEQ multiplex PCR. The V and J calls and clone size were taken over from that table, and D and trimming were inferred from the DNA. The sample lists some 290,000 clones, 70% to 90% occurring once. This clonotype was obtained from a young man with active or convalescent COVID-19. Sequenced: peripheral blood. The rearrangement links TRBV5-6 to TRBJ2-3; 12 positions match TRBD1. CDR3: CASSLGTGGIDTQYF. The CDR3 DNA reads TGTGCCAGCAGCTTAGGGACAGGGGGCATAGATACGCAGTATTTT.